Following are 20 T cell receptor beta chains from one sample sequenced in a study of blood T cells in healthy people across ages. Primers used in a second PCR of about 7 to 12 cycles were a sample-barcoded 5' primer and a J-beta primer mix. TCRdb fed the 5' RACE reads into MiXCR, producing one record per CDR3 protein. The repertoire includes 750,000 to 950,000 distinct CDR3 sequences, approximately 24% of them detected once, and 2.5% to 3.5% sits in the top ten. The same data also went into a second study, on T cells of mothers and their children.

The specimen was blood. These receptor sequences come from a boy between 10 and 17 years old in good health.

The rearrangement uses TRBV12-3 or TRBV12-4 and TRBJ1-4; 7 bases align to TRBD1. The V and J ends lost 0 bases and 7 bases, in that order; junction bases with no gene match: 8. The CDR3 contains 16 residues. CDR3 nucleotide sequence: TGTGCCAGCAGTTTAGCGATAGGACAGGTCGGTGAAAAACTGTTTTTT. Translating gives CASSLAIGQVGEKLFF.

This clonotype showed up just a few times. V usage is TRBV4-1 and J usage is TRBJ2-3; perhaps TRBD2 as D (6 bases). CDR1 is MGHRA, CDR2 YSYEKL, per germline. The CDR3 has 16 amino acids. The V gene lost 3 bases and the J gene lost 1 base, with 14 bases spanning the gap. CDR3: CASSQLVGGGTDTQYF. The CDR3 nucleotides are TGCGCCAGCAGCCAGTTAGTAGGCGGGGGCACAGATACGCAGTATTTT.

In its sample, this clonotype was seen a few times. This rearrangement joins TRBV13 to TRBJ2-5; D unresolved. Matching the DNA end better, TRBJ2-1 makes the J call doubtful. Germline V gene data show CDR1 as PRHDT and CDR2 as FYEKMQ (reference sequence). The length of the CDR3 is 14 residues. The CDR3 is CASSLRARHNEQFF. The CDR3, as DNA: TGTGCCAGCAGCTTACGGGCGAGACACAATGAGCAGTTCTTC.

Worth noting for this clonotype: An end of the junction does not agree with germline; a read error may underlie this. The chain couples TRBV2 to TRBJ1-1; D unresolved. CDR3 length: 15 residues. Germline lookup yields CDR1 SNHLY and CDR2 FYNNEI. CDR3 region: CASGDDGRHGTEAFF. The CDR3 DNA follows: TGTGCCAGCGGTGACGACGGGAGACACGGCACTGAAGCTTTCTTT.

The sample holds a few counts of this clonotype. A read error may account for a junction end that differs from germline. The chain carries TRBV19 and TRBJ1-6; maybe TRBD1 (5 bases). The germline V gene encodes CDR1 LNHDA and CDR2 SQIVND (reference sequence). The CDR3 length is 15 residues. CDR3 bases: TGCGCCAGTAGCCTGGCCGGGACTGCATATTCACCCCTCCACTTT. Translation: CASSLAGTAYSPLHF.

This clonotype has ten or more counts. V and J are TRBV9 and TRBJ2-5, with 11 positions matching TRBD2. The CDR3 is 16 amino acids. Germline assignment: CDR1 SGDLS and CDR2 YYNGEE. V lost 0 bases to trimming and J lost 1 base; unmatched junction nucleotides: 2. The CDR3 sequence: CASSVASGGSQETQYF. The CDR3 bases are TGTGCCAGCAGCGTAGCTAGCGGGGGGTCCCAAGAGACCCAGTACTTC.

This clonotype was found a few times. The chain recombines TRBV3-1 with TRBJ2-2; 7 nucleotides line up with TRBD2. The CDR3 extends over 17 amino acids. Germline trimming cut 1 base from V and 1 base from J; bases unmatched to any gene: 6. The germline CDR1 and CDR2 sequences are LGHDT and YNNKEL (reference sequence). In DNA, the CDR3 is TGTGCCAGCAGCCAAGGAGTAGCGGGCTTGAACACCGGGGAGCTGTTTTTT. This encodes CASSQGVAGLNTGELFF.

This chain joins TRBV7-2 and TRBJ1-2; D is perhaps TRBD1 (5 bases). CDR3 length: 14 amino acids. The germline gives CDR1 SGHTA, CDR2 FQGNSA. Trimming left V 3 bases short and J 3 bases short, with 11 bases between. The CDR3 region is CASSLGGAYYGYTF. CDR3 DNA sequence: TGTGCCAGCAGCTTGGGAGGGGCTTACTATGGCTACACCTTC.

This clonotype appeared a few times. V gene TRBV6-5 combines with J gene TRBJ2-5, with D possibly being TRBD2 (6 bases). In germline, CDR1 is MNHEY, CDR2 SVGAGI. V was pared by 2 bases and J by 4 bases, with 17 bases between. The CDR3 extends over 16 amino acids. CDR3 region: CASSYGGTAFLETQYF. The CDR3 DNA reads TGTGCCAGCAGTTACGGCGGGACTGCCTTTTTAGAGACCCAGTACTTC.

This chain links TRBV7-2 with TRBJ1-2, with 8 bases that match TRBD1. J gave up 4 bases and V 5 bases, and 9 bases lay outside the gene matches. From germline, CDR1 is SGHTA and CDR2 FQGNSA. This CDR3 is built from 15 residues. The CDR3 protein is CASSIQRTGSYGYTF. The CDR3 nucleotides are TGTGCCAGCAGCATACAAAGGACAGGGAGCTATGGCTACACCTTC. Together with reference TRBV7-2 and TRBJ1-2, the CDR3 gives the full variable domain: GAGVSQSPSNKVTEKGKDVELRCDPISGHTALYWYRQSLGQGLEFLIYFQGNSAPDKSGLPSDRFSAERTGGSVSTLTIQRTQQEDSAVYLCASSIQRTGSYGYTFGSGTRLTVV.

This clonotype was seen a few times. The rearrangement links TRBV7-9 to TRBJ1-6, with 7 bases identical to TRBD1. V dropped 5 bases and J dropped 6; count of bases not matched to a gene: 4. Germline values: CDR1 SEHNR, CDR2 FQNEAQ (reference sequence). This CDR3 has 14 amino acids. CDR3 nucleotide sequence: TGTGCCAGCAGCCCTACAGGGGCTAATTCACCCCTCCACTTT. Translation: CASSPTGANSPLHF. Together with reference TRBV7-9 and TRBJ1-6, the CDR3 gives the full variable domain: DTGVSQNPRHKITKRGQNVTFRCDPISEHNRLYWYRQTLGQGPEFLTYFQNEAQLEKSRLLSDRFSAERPKGSFSTLEIQRTEQGDSAMYLCASSPTGANSPLHFGNGTRLTVT.

The genes are TRBV12-3 or TRBV12-4 and TRBJ2-5; no clear D. V gave up 7 bases and J gave up 5 bases, with 11 bases separating them. The CDR3 runs to 12 residues. The CDR3 loop is CASNDPGETQYF. DNA of the CDR3: TGTGCCAGCAACGATCCCGGGGAGACCCAGTACTTC.

V and J are TRBV28 and TRBJ2-5; 10 bases line up with TRBD1. Trimming removed 6 bases from V and 5 bases from J; junction bases left unmatched: 12. The CDR3 has 16 residues. Germline V CDR1 and CDR2: MDHEN, SYDVKM. This CDR3 reads CASSPIQTGGAETQYF. CDR3 nucleotides: TGTGCCAGCAGCCCTATCCAGACAGGGGGCGCCGAGACCCAGTACTTC.

In this sample, this clonotype turned up a few times. The chain uses TRBV6-5 and TRBJ2-7; TRBD1 or TRBD2 may be the D gene (6 bases each). The CDR3 has 16 amino acids. Germline CDR1 and CDR2: MNHEY and SVGAGI. V was pared by 0 bases and J by 3 bases, with 15 bases between. Written as DNA, the CDR3 is TGTGCCAGCAGTTACTCCCCTCTCGAGGGGGGCTACGAGCAGTACTTC. Translation gives CASSYSPLEGGYEQYF.

The CDR3 nucleotides read TGTGCCAGCACTCCAACTGCAGAGACCCAGTACTTC. Its translation: CASTPTAETQYF. The J gene is TRBJ2-5, the V gene TRBV7-2; D unclear. Trimming removed 7 bases at V and 4 bases at J, with 10 bases between. Germline CDR1 reads SGHTA; CDR2 reads FQGNSA. The CDR3 is 12 amino acids.

This clonotype was observed a few times. J is TRBJ2-5 and V is TRBV12-3 or TRBV12-4, with TRBD1 matching over 10 bases. The CDR3 covers 13 residues. J gave up 4 bases and V 7 bases, and 3 bases lay outside the gene matches. CDR3: CASIRTGGETQYF. For the CDR3, the DNA is TGTGCCAGCATAAGGACAGGGGGAGAGACCCAGTACTTC.

The chain joins TRBV14 to TRBJ2-7, with a possible D match to TRBD2 (7 bases). The CDR3 is made up of 14 amino acids. Trimming left V 3 bases short and J 3 bases short, with 12 bases between. Germline-derived CDR1 and CDR2 are SGHDN and FVKESK. Written as DNA, the CDR3 is TGTGCCAGCAGCCAGGCGGGGGCCAACTACGAGCAGTACTTC. Protein: CASSQAGANYEQYF.

A note on this clonotype: At one boundary the junction diverges from the germline segment, which might be a read error. The genes are TRBV2 and TRBJ2-7; either TRBD1 or TRBD2 may fit D (6 bases each). Germline V CDR1 and CDR2: SNHLY, FYNNEI. The CDR3 loop spans 8 amino acids. The CDR3 coding sequence is TGTGCCAGCAGTGCGGGGGCCTTC. This encodes CASSAGAF.

This clonotype has only a few counts. The gene calls are TRBV20-1 and TRBJ1-5; tentative D call: TRBD1 (5 bases). CDR1 is DFQATT and CDR2 is SNEGSKA in the germline V gene (reference sequence). The CDR3 loop spans 13 amino acids. Trimming removed 2 bases at V and 1 base at J, with 6 bases between. The CDR3 reads CSARRGSNQPQHF. The CDR3 nucleotides read TGCAGTGCTAGACGGGGGAGCAATCAGCCCCAGCATTTT.

The chain carries TRBV28 and TRBJ2-3, with 13 bases aligning to TRBD2. Per the germline V gene, CDR1 is MDHEN and CDR2 is SYDVKM. This CDR3 spans 16 amino acids. The V segment lost 6 bases and the J segment 6 bases; nucleotides outside the gene matches: 9. CDR3 protein: CASSTGTSGAFDTQYF. CDR3 sequence (DNA): TGTGCCAGCAGCACTGGGACTAGCGGGGCCTTTGATACGCAGTATTTT.